One and the same sample provided the 30 T cell receptor beta chains below, sequenced in a study of glioma-infiltrating T cells after dendritic cell vaccination. The time point here: after dendritic cell vaccination, including at tumor progression/relapse. Here immunoSEQ multiplex PCR was the method, and the copy in TCRdb shows in-frame clones only, minus some. Found here are about 65,000 clones, about 89% of them singletons; the top ten hold approximately 10%. Sequenced material: blood, taken after dendritic cell vaccination. All receptors come from a human donor with glioblastoma.

V is TRBV29-1 and J is TRBJ1-1, with D perhaps matching TRBD1 (5 bases). In germline, CDR1 is SQVTM, CDR2 ANQGSEA. The germline V and J ends were trimmed by 4 bases and 5 bases, with 14 bases remaining between them. This CDR3 is built from 13 residues. CDR3 bases: TGCAGCGTTGTGGGGCAGTTATCAACTGAAGCTTTCTTT. Translation: CSVVGQLSTEAFF.

This chain connects TRBV6-5 to TRBJ1-2; D is possibly TRBD1 (5 bases). V was clipped by 5 bases and J by 4 bases, with 11 bases between them. The germline CDR1 and CDR2 sequences are MNHEY and SVGAGI. The CDR3 is made up of 13 amino acids. This CDR3 is CASSPGQSYGYTF. The DNA for the CDR3 is TGTGCCAGCAGTCCCGGACAATCCTATGGCTACACCTTC.

The chain has TRBV27 and TRBJ2-7; D ambiguous. CDR1 is MNHEY, CDR2 SMNVEV, per germline (reference sequence). The CDR3 contains 14 residues. Trimming removed 0 bases from V and 1 base from J, with 7 bases in between. The CDR3, as DNA: TGTGCCAGCAGTTTATCGTGGCTTTCCTACGAGCAGTACTTC. It encodes CASSLSWLSYEQYF.

This clone was detected only once. J is TRBJ1-2 and V is TRBV11-2, with 7 bases lining up with TRBD1. After removal of 4 bases from V and 4 bases from J, the junction contained 9 bases not matched to a gene. The germline CDR1 and CDR2 sequences are SGHAT and FQNNGV. The CDR3 loop spans 15 amino acids. The CDR3 DNA reads as TGTGCCAGCAGCTCCCTAAGGGGGCAGGGCTATGGCTACACCTTC. Residues: CASSSLRGQGYGYTF.

The chain uses TRBV9 and TRBJ2-5, with D maybe TRBD2 (6 bases). CDR1 and CDR2 (germline): SGDLS, YYNGEE. This CDR3 contains 13 residues. V dropped 3 bases and J dropped 4 bases, with 10 bases sitting between them. The CDR3 DNA reads TGTGCCAGCAGCGGCGGGGCCCCAGAGACCCAGTACTTC. It specifies CASSGGAPETQYF.

This clone occurred a few times. The V gene is TRBV7-3, the J gene TRBJ2-1; no firm D call. V was pared by 6 bases and J by 2 bases, with 17 bases between. CDR1 and CDR2 (germline): SGHTA, FQGTGA. This CDR3 spans 16 amino acids. Here the CDR3 DNA reads TGTGCCAGCAGGACGTCGGGTGGAGTTACCTACAATGAGCAGTTCTTC. Its translation: CASRTSGGVTYNEQFF.

V usage is TRBV7-6 and J usage is TRBJ1-2; 9 bases fit TRBD1. Germline V gene sequence: CDR1 SGHVS, CDR2 FNYEAQ. J was trimmed by 6 bases and V by 5 bases; bases with no gene match: 13. This CDR3 spans 16 amino acids. The CDR3 DNA reads as TGTGCCAGCAGCCCCCTTGGTAGGCGACAGGGGGATGGCTACACCTTC. It yields the protein CASSPLGRRQGDGYTF.

This clone was recorded once. The chain links TRBV9 to TRBJ2-1, with D tentatively TRBD2 (6 bases). Germline V gene data show CDR1 as SGDLS and CDR2 as YYNGEE. V gave up 3 bases and J gave up 4 bases, with 14 bases separating them. CDR3 length: 15 amino acids. CDR3 amino acids: CASSETGTPYNEQFF. DNA for the CDR3: TGTGCCAGCAGCGAAACCGGGACTCCATACAATGAGCAGTTCTTC.

As DNA, the CDR3 is TGCAGCGTTGGGGACAGGGGAGGGATCTCCTACGAGCAGTACTTC. Its protein product is CSVGDRGGISYEQYF. The V and J genes are TRBV29-1 and TRBJ2-7; 10 positions agree with TRBD1. Looked up from germline, CDR1 is SQVTM and CDR2 is ANQGSEA. The CDR3 is 15 residues long. The ends lost 4 bases at V and 0 bases at J; junction bases unmatched: 6.

The chain links TRBV7-2 to TRBJ1-1, with D possibly matching TRBD1 (6 bases). The CDR3 loop spans 17 amino acids. Germline V gives CDR1 SGHTA, CDR2 FQGNSA. Trimming cost V 1 base and J 6 bases, with 21 bases left between them. CDR3 sequence (DNA): TGTGCCAGCAGCTTAGTTGGGGGTAGGGACATTCGAGCTGAAGCTTTCTTT. It codes for CASSLVGGRDIRAEAFF.

This chain links TRBV18 with TRBJ1-6; 7 bases agree with TRBD1. This CDR3 spans 15 amino acids. J lost 4 bases, V lost 3 bases, and 3 bases had no gene match. Germline values: CDR1 KGHSH, CDR2 LQKENI. The CDR3 protein is CASSPRGDYNSPLHF. DNA of the CDR3: TGTGCCAGCTCACCCAGGGGGGATTATAATTCACCCCTCCACTTT.

This clone came up once. This rearrangement joins TRBV10-2 to TRBJ2-7, with a tentative D call TRBD2 (5 bases). The germline CDR1 and CDR2 sequences are WSHSY and SAAADI. The CDR3 consists of 13 residues. Trimming cost V 7 bases and J 1 base, with 11 bases left between them. The CDR3 DNA is TGCGCCAGCATCACGACGGGATCCTACGAGCAGTACTTC. It codes for CASITTGSYEQYF.

The chain recombines TRBV6-6 with TRBJ2-7; D might be TRBD2 (6 bases). CDR1 and CDR2 (germline): MNHNY, SVGAGI (reference sequence). CDR3 length equals 16 residues. V lost 4 bases and J lost 3, with 19 bases in between. The CDR3 sequence is CASSFPTGLVLYEQYF. CDR3 sequence (DNA): TGTGCCAGCAGTTTCCCGACGGGACTGGTTCTCTACGAGCAGTACTTC.

The chain recombines TRBV10-3 with TRBJ2-3, with 7 bases aligning to TRBD1. The CDR3 sequence is 14 residues long. Germline values: CDR1 ENHRY, CDR2 SYGVKD. The V and J ends lost 10 bases and 5 bases, in that order; junction bases with no gene match: 12. This chain's CDR3 is CATGSGPGGDTQYF. CDR3 coding DNA: TGTGCCACAGGGTCCGGGCCAGGGGGAGATACGCAGTATTTT.

The gene calls are TRBV19 and TRBJ2-2; 9 nucleotides align to TRBD2. Germline V lookup: CDR1 LNHDA, CDR2 SQIVND (reference sequence). V lost 4 bases to trimming and J lost 3 bases; unmatched junction nucleotides: 9. This CDR3 is 17 amino acids long. CDR3: CASSRLAAPNHTGELFF. The CDR3 coding sequence is TGTGCCAGTAGTAGACTAGCGGCCCCGAACCACACCGGGGAGCTGTTTTTT.

This rearrangement joins TRBV7-2 to TRBJ2-2, with D perhaps TRBD2 (6 bases). Germline assignment: CDR1 SGHTA and CDR2 FQGNSA. The CDR3 runs 17 residues. Trimming cost V 0 bases and J 0 bases, with 11 bases left between them. CDR3 DNA sequence: TGTGCCAGCAGCTTAGCGGGAGGTAGGGCGAACACCGGGGAGCTGTTTTTT. Amino acid sequence: CASSLAGGRANTGELFF.

The CDR3 protein is CASSIVGTEAFF. The CDR3 DNA reads TGTGCCAGCAGCATAGTTGGCACTGAAGCTTTCTTT. The chain carries TRBV6-5 and TRBJ1-1; D is ambiguous. The CDR3 has 12 residues. V gave up 6 bases and J gave up 4 bases, with 9 bases separating them. Germline V gene data show CDR1 as MNHEY and CDR2 as SVGAGI.

This clone has a single count. The genes are TRBV5-1 and TRBJ2-7, with a weak D call TRBD1 (5 bases). Trimming removed 1 base from V and 3 bases from J, with 11 bases in between. Germline V lookup: CDR1 SGHRS, CDR2 YFSETQ. This CDR3 spans 14 amino acids. CDR3 DNA: TGCGCCAGCAGCTTGACAGGTATTAACTACGAGCAGTACTTC. It encodes CASSLTGINYEQYF.

J is TRBJ1-2 and V is TRBV29-1; 8 positions agree with TRBD1. After removal of 6 bases from V and 6 bases from J, the junction contained 12 bases not matched to a gene. The CDR3 runs 14 residues. Germline V gene lookup returns CDR1 SQVTM and CDR2 ANQGSEA. As DNA, the CDR3 is TGCAGCGTGGAGGACAGGGAGGCTGGGAATGGCTACACCTTC. Its translation: CSVEDREAGNGYTF.

The chain uses TRBV7-9 and TRBJ1-3, with D perhaps matching TRBD1 (5 bases). Looked up from germline, CDR1 is SEHNR and CDR2 is FQNEAQ (reference sequence). The CDR3 has 14 residues. V lost 1 base to trimming and J lost 4 bases, with 8 bases between them. Here the CDR3 DNA reads TGTGCCAGCAGCTTAGGGGGCAGCGGAAACACCATATATTTT. As protein: CASSLGGSGNTIYF. The entire variable domain, with the rest obtained from reference TRBV7-9 and TRBJ1-3, is as follows: DTGVSQNPRHKITKRGQNVTFRCDPISEHNRLYWYRQTLGQGPEFLTYFQNEAQLEKSRLLSDRFSAERPKGSFSTLEIQRTEQGDSAMYLCASSLGGSGNTIYFGEGSWLTVV.

In this sample, this clone turned up a few times. The rearrangement uses TRBV5-5 and TRBJ1-2, with a tentative D call TRBD1 (5 bases). Germline CDR1 SGHKS, CDR2 YYEKEE (reference sequence). The germline V and J ends were trimmed by 1 base and 2 bases, with 18 bases remaining between them. This CDR3 has 17 amino acids. Written as DNA, the CDR3 is TGTGCCAGCAGCTTGAGGGGAAAGGAGACGGTGAACTATGGCTACACCTTC. Translated: CASSLRGKETVNYGYTF.

The chain links TRBV28 to TRBJ1-2; the D is unclear. Trimming shortened V by 5 bases and J by 4 bases, and 8 bases separated the two germline ends. Germline loops: CDR1 MDHEN, CDR2 SYDVKM. The CDR3 contains 12 residues. The CDR3: CASSRPSYGYTF. CDR3 bases: TGTGCCAGCAGTCGCCCCAGCTATGGCTACACCTTC.

This clone has a single count. V gene TRBV7-2 combines with J gene TRBJ2-3, with 14 bases that match TRBD2. CDR1 is SGHTA, CDR2 FQGNSA, per germline. The CDR3 consists of 17 residues. With 2 bases clipped from V and 8 bases from J, the junction kept 9 bases outside the gene matches. CDR3 residues: CASSLPGLAGDLGTQYF. The DNA for the CDR3 is TGTGCCAGCAGCTTACCGGGACTAGCGGGGGACCTCGGTACGCAGTATTTT.

V gene TRBV18 combines with J gene TRBJ1-2; TRBD1 matches 11 bases. Trimming at V came to 2 bases and at J to 2 bases, leaving 4 bases not matched to a gene. Looked up from germline, CDR1 is KGHSH and CDR2 is LQKENI. The CDR3 covers 16 residues. This chain's CDR3 is CASSPGGTGGNYGYTF. The CDR3 nucleotides are TGTGCCAGCTCACCAGGCGGGACAGGGGGGAACTATGGCTACACCTTC.

The V gene is TRBV2, the J gene TRBJ1-3; perhaps TRBD1 as D (5 bases). This CDR3 comprises 13 residues. In germline, CDR1 is SNHLY, CDR2 FYNNEI. V dropped 6 bases and J dropped 6 bases, with 12 bases sitting between them. CDR3 loop: CASRAGRENTIYF. In DNA, the CDR3 is TGTGCCAGCAGGGCCGGCAGGGAAAACACCATATATTTT.

V and J are TRBV5-1 and TRBJ1-3; D is unresolved. Germline V gives CDR1 SGHRS, CDR2 YFSETQ. Between the trimmed V and J ends, which lost 0 bases and 1 base, there was a span of 5 bases. The CDR3 spans 14 residues. The CDR3 region has the DNA TGCGCCAGCAGCTTGGGGCAGTCTGGAAACACCATATATTTT. Its protein product is CASSLGQSGNTIYF.

This chain links TRBV9 with TRBJ2-3, with D hard to call. The CDR3 extends over 13 amino acids. Deletions cut 0 bases from V and 2 bases from J, with 4 bases between. The germline V gene has CDR1 SGDLS and CDR2 YYNGEE. CDR3 coding DNA: TGTGCCAGCAGCGTAGACAACACAGATACGCAGTATTTT. Translated: CASSVDNTDTQYF. Combining the CDR3 with reference TRBV9 and TRBJ2-3 gives the whole variable domain DSGVTQTPKHLITATGQRVTLRCSPRSGDLSVYWYQQSLDQGLQFLIQYYNGEERAKGNILERFSAQQFPDLHSELNLSSLELGDSALYFCASSVDNTDTQYFGPGTRLTVL.

The chain recombines TRBV6-6 with TRBJ2-3; D is possibly TRBD1 (6 bases). CDR3 size: 13 residues. CDR1 and CDR2 from the germline V gene are MNHNY and SVGAGI (reference sequence). Trimming pared 5 bases from V and 10 bases from J, leaving 16 bases between. This CDR3 is CASSRSEGVAQYF. CDR3 nucleotides: TGTGCCAGCAGTAGGAGTGAGGGGGTGGCGCAGTATTTT.

This clone was observed a handful of times. The gene calls are TRBV11-2 and TRBJ2-1; 7 bases fit TRBD1. V dropped 1 base and J dropped 6; count of bases not matched to a gene: 9. The CDR3 is 16 amino acids. Germline assignment: CDR1 SGHAT and CDR2 FQNNGV. This CDR3 is CASSLARDRFSNEQFF. CDR3 coding DNA: TGTGCCAGCAGCTTAGCCCGGGACAGATTTTCCAATGAGCAGTTCTTC.

Comments on this clone: Other DNA sequences in the same sample also yield this CDR3. This chain connects TRBV7-7 to TRBJ1-3; D is ambiguous. CDR1 SSHAT and CDR2 FNYEAQ come from the germline V gene (reference sequence). V dropped 1 base and J dropped 3 bases, with 4 bases sitting between them. This CDR3 is 13 amino acids long. CDR3 protein: CASSLGGGNTIYF. The CDR3 DNA follows: TGTGCCAGCAGCTTAGGAGGTGGAAACACCATATATTTT.